The next 15 T cell receptor beta chains were all read from a single sample in a study of blood T cell repertoires in COVID-19. The table came from immunoSEQ multiplex PCR; TCRdb's copy has only in-frame clones and leaves some out. The table has 120,000 or so clones, 83% seen once. The sequencing input was peripheral blood. These receptor sequences come from a man aged 80 or over with active or convalescent COVID-19.

The chain recombines TRBV14 with TRBJ2-5; D is unclear. The CDR3 is 15 residues long. Germline assignment: CDR1 SGHDN and CDR2 FVKESK. V shed 1 base and J shed 4 bases, with 13 bases lying between them. The CDR3 protein is CASSQAVLAGETQYF. The CDR3 DNA sequence: TGTGCCAGCAGCCAAGCTGTTTTGGCTGGAGAGACCCAGTACTTC.

As to this clone: Other DNA sequences within the sample encode an identical CDR3. The chain is built from TRBV5-1 and TRBJ1-2; TRBD1 matches 7 bases. This CDR3 has 14 residues. The V and J ends lost 0 bases and 5 bases, in that order; junction bases with no gene match: 4. CDR1 is SGHRS, CDR2 YFSETQ, per germline. DNA for the CDR3: TGCGCCAGCAGCTTGGGGGGACAGAGTTATGGCTACACCTTC. Its translation: CASSLGGQSYGYTF.

The chain is built from TRBV4-1 and TRBJ1-3, with D maybe TRBD1 (5 bases). V was pared by 1 base and J by 2 bases, with 6 bases between. There are 14 residues in the CDR3. CDR1 and CDR2 from the germline V gene are MGHRA and YSYEKL. The CDR3 DNA reads as TGCGCCAGCAGCCAAGTCAGGGCTGGAAACACCATATATTTT. This codes for CASSQVRAGNTIYF.

This clone was recorded only once. The CDR3: CASSGTGGFTDTQYF. As DNA, the CDR3 is TGTGCCAGCAGCGGGACAGGAGGATTCACAGATACGCAGTATTTT. V and J are TRBV2 and TRBJ2-3, with TRBD1 matching 8 bases. This CDR3 is built from 15 residues. From germline, CDR1 is SNHLY and CDR2 FYNNEI. J gave up 2 bases and V 6 bases, and 7 bases lay outside the gene matches.

The genes are TRBV7-6 and TRBJ2-7; 8 bases are shared with TRBD2. CDR3 length equals 16 residues. Germline CDR1 and CDR2: SGHVS and FNYEAQ. V was clipped by 5 bases and J by 0 bases; unmatched bases: 9. CDR3 loop: CASSPRGLAGSYEQYF. CDR3 bases: TGTGCCAGCAGCCCGCGCGGGCTAGCGGGCTCCTACGAGCAGTACTTC.

The chain employs TRBV6-5 and TRBJ2-1; 8 bases are shared with TRBD2. The CDR3 has 15 residues. The germline V gene encodes CDR1 MNHEY and CDR2 SVGAGI. V lost 5 bases, J lost 0 bases, and 3 bases stayed unmatched. The CDR3 sequence is CASSPGGASYNEQFF. CDR3 sequence (DNA): TGTGCCAGCAGTCCCGGGGGGGCCTCCTACAATGAGCAGTTCTTC.

This clone has only a few counts. The rearrangement joins TRBV4-2 to TRBJ2-1, with D possibly being TRBD2 (5 bases). The CDR3 totals 15 residues. Germline V gene sequence: CDR1 LGHNA, CDR2 YNFKEQ. Deletions cut 3 bases from V and 6 bases from J, with 15 bases between. The CDR3 nucleotides read TGTGCCAGCAGCCAGAGCGGACGTTGGGCCAATGAGCAGTTCTTC. Amino acid sequence: CASSQSGRWANEQFF.

The genes are TRBV7-9 and TRBJ1-1; D might be TRBD1 (6 bases). Germline CDR1 and CDR2: SEHNR and FQNEAQ (reference sequence). CDR3 length: 14 residues. The germline V and J ends were trimmed by 6 bases and 1 base, with 12 bases remaining between them. DNA for the CDR3: TGTGCCAGCAGGACAGGCCCTACGAACACTGAAGCTTTCTTT. Amino acids: CASRTGPTNTEAFF.

The chain recombines TRBV18 with TRBJ1-1; perhaps TRBD1 as D (5 bases). This CDR3 has 13 amino acids. Trimming removed 2 bases from V and 8 bases from J, with 12 bases in between. Germline values: CDR1 KGHSH, CDR2 LQKENI. CDR3 residues: CASSPVQTVEAFF. The CDR3 region has the DNA TGTGCCAGCTCACCAGTACAGACAGTCGAAGCTTTCTTT.

The rearrangement joins TRBV9 to TRBJ1-6; the D gene is possibly TRBD1 (5 bases). The V end was cut by 0 bases, the J end by 7 bases, with 11 bases between. Germline values: CDR1 SGDLS, CDR2 YYNGEE. The CDR3 is 15 residues long. This chain's CDR3 is CASSVAVDRNSPLHF. CDR3 bases: TGTGCCAGCAGCGTAGCCGTAGACAGAAATTCACCCCTCCACTTT.

This chain links TRBV6-2 or TRBV6-3 with TRBJ2-5; 10 bases map to TRBD2. V shed 5 bases, J shed 4 bases, and the junction held 4 bases outside the gene matches. Germline V lookup: CDR1 MNHEY, CDR2 SVGEGT. The CDR3 contains 14 residues. As DNA, the CDR3 is TGTGCCAGCAGTCCAGGACTAGCGGTAGAGACCCAGTACTTC. The encoded protein is CASSPGLAVETQYF.

The genes are TRBV6-2 or TRBV6-3 and TRBJ1-6; no reliable D call. Germline V gives CDR1 MNHEY, CDR2 SVGEGT. Trimming pared 5 bases from V and 14 bases from J, leaving 10 bases between. The CDR3 spans 11 residues. The CDR3 here is CASSDRRALHF. The CDR3 DNA reads TGTGCCAGCAGTGACCGGAGGGCCCTCCACTTT.

The chain uses TRBV29-1 and TRBJ1-2; tentative D call: TRBD1 (5 bases). The CDR3 is 12 residues long. Germline CDR1 SQVTM, CDR2 ANQGSEA. V was cut by 3 bases and J by 3 bases, with 8 bases left in between. CDR3 in amino acids: CSVDDSYYGYTF. The CDR3 region has the DNA TGCAGCGTTGACGACAGCTACTATGGCTACACCTTC.

The J gene is TRBJ1-5, the V gene TRBV2; the D gene is possibly TRBD1 (5 bases). This CDR3 is built from 13 residues. Germline CDR1 SNHLY, CDR2 FYNNEI. V was cut by 4 bases and J by 5 bases, with 9 bases left in between. DNA of the CDR3: TGTGCCAGCAGTGTCCAGACAGATCAGCCCCAGCATTTT. Translation gives CASSVQTDQPQHF.

The V call is TRBV18, the J call TRBJ2-7; 8 bases map to TRBD1. The length of the CDR3 is 14 residues. V shed 6 bases and J 7 bases; nucleotides not matched to a gene: 11. The V gene's germline CDR1 is KGHSH and CDR2 LQKENI. The CDR3 loop reads CASSQQGGKVEQYF. CDR3 DNA: TGTGCCAGCTCTCAACAGGGGGGTAAGGTTGAGCAGTACTTC.